These 9 T cell receptor beta chains were all obtained from the same sample, sequenced in a study of shared clonotypes between healthy human individuals. The naive CD8 subset, CD45RO-negative cells positively selected for CCR7, excluded terminally differentiated effector memory CD45RA+ cells. Repertoires were generated with immunoSEQ multiplex PCR, while TCRdb's copy carries only in-frame clones and drops some. Of around 560,000 clones in the sample, 95% were seen once. Specimen: naive CD8+ T cells sorted from blood. The receptors shown here come from a woman aged 25 to 39 in good health.

The rearrangement joins TRBV7-6 to TRBJ2-7, with TRBD1 as a possible D gene (5 bases). V gave up 5 bases and J gave up 4 bases, with 12 bases separating them. Germline CDR1 SGHVS, CDR2 FNYEAQ. This CDR3 contains 13 residues. CDR3 loop: CASSTGRVYEQYF. The CDR3, as DNA: TGTGCCAGCAGCACAGGCAGGGTATACGAGCAGTACTTC.

This chain links TRBV27 with TRBJ2-5, with D unresolved. The end of the DNA is better explained by TRBJ2-7, so the J call may be wrong. Per germline, CDR1 MNHEY and CDR2 SMNVEV (reference sequence). The CDR3 is 13 amino acids. The DNA for the CDR3 is TGTGCCAGCAGTTTAGCCAGGACCTACGAGCAGTACTTC. Amino acid sequence: CASSLARTYEQYF.

The rearrangement joins TRBV30 to TRBJ2-7; TRBD1 matches 9 bases. V was clipped by 0 bases and J by 6 bases; unmatched bases: 12. The CDR3 runs 16 residues. Germline-derived CDR1 and CDR2 are GTSNPN and SVGIG (reference sequence). The CDR3 protein is CAWSVRGQGWSGEQYF. The DNA for the CDR3 is TGTGCCTGGAGTGTTCGAGGACAGGGGTGGTCTGGCGAGCAGTACTTC.

This chain connects TRBV28 to TRBJ1-5; D remains unclear. The ends were cut back, 0 bases at V and 0 bases at J, with 9 bases in the middle. The germline V gene has CDR1 MDHEN and CDR2 SYDVKM. The CDR3 contains 16 residues. DNA of the CDR3: TGTGCCAGCAGTTTATGGGGCAGGTATAGCAATCAGCCCCAGCATTTT. Translated, it gives CASSLWGRYSNQPQHF.

This rearrangement joins TRBV10-2 to TRBJ2-7; no clear D gene. The V gene lost 0 bases and the J gene lost 3 bases, with 6 bases spanning the gap. The CDR3 covers 13 residues. Germline V gene lookup returns CDR1 WSHSY and CDR2 SAAADI. CDR3 nucleotide sequence: TGCGCCAGCAGTGAGTCGGAGATCTACGAGCAGTACTTC. Translation gives CASSESEIYEQYF.

The chain employs TRBV2 and TRBJ1-5; D is undetermined. Germline V CDR1 and CDR2: SNHLY, FYNNEI. The CDR3 has 14 residues. Trimming removed 4 bases at V and 5 bases at J, with 12 bases between. This chain's CDR3 is CASSGVWGDQPQHF. CDR3 DNA: TGTGCCAGCAGTGGGGTTTGGGGTGATCAGCCCCAGCATTTT. The complete variable domain, with remaining parts taken from reference TRBV2 and TRBJ1-5, reads EPEVTQTPSHQVTQMGQEVILRCVPISNHLYFYWYRQILGQKVEFLVSFYNNEISEKSEIFDDQFSVERPDGSNFTLKIRSTKLEDSAMYFCASSGVWGDQPQHFGDGTRLSIL.

The chain has TRBV10-1 and TRBJ2-7; D is perhaps TRBD2 (6 bases). This CDR3 contains 14 residues. V lost 0 bases, J lost 6 bases, and 12 bases lay in between. In germline, CDR1 is WNHNN, CDR2 SYGVQD (reference sequence). CDR3 sequence reads: CASSESGRNPEQYF. The CDR3 region has the DNA TGCGCCAGCAGTGAGTCGGGGAGGAACCCCGAGCAGTACTTC.

V is TRBV27 and J is TRBJ2-7; D is unresolved. V was pared by 4 bases and J by 0 bases, with 10 bases between. The germline V gene has CDR1 MNHEY and CDR2 SMNVEV (reference sequence). The CDR3 is made up of 14 amino acids. CDR3 residues: CASSYDESSYEQYF. CDR3 DNA: TGTGCCAGCAGTTACGACGAGAGCTCCTACGAGCAGTACTTC.

This rearrangement joins TRBV7-3 to TRBJ2-7; 7 nucleotides agree with TRBD1. Germline lookup yields CDR1 SGHTA and CDR2 FQGTGA. The CDR3 runs 15 residues. Trimming took 2 bases from V and 2 from J; bases not matched to a gene: 6. The CDR3 nucleotides read TGTGCCAGCAGCTTAGATCCTGGACAGGCCTACGAGCAGTACTTC. Translated, it gives CASSLDPGQAYEQYF. The whole variable domain, filled in from reference TRBV7-3 and TRBJ2-7, reads GAGVSQTPSNKVTEKGKYVELRCDPISGHTALYWYRQSLGQGPEFLIYFQGTGAADDSGLPNDRFFAVRPEGSVSTLKIQRTERGDSAVYLCASSLDPGQAYEQYFGPGTRLTVT.